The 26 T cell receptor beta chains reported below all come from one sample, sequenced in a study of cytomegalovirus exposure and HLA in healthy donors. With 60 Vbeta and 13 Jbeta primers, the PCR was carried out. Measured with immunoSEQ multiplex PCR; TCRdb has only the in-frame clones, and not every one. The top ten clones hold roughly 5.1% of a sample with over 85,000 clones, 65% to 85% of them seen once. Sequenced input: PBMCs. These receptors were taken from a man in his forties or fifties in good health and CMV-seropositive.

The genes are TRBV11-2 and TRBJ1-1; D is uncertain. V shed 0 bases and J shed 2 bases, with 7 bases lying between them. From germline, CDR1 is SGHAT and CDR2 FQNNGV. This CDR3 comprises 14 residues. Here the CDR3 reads CASSLETLNTEAFF. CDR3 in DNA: TGTGCCAGCAGCTTAGAAACACTAAACACTGAAGCTTTCTTT.

DNA for the CDR3: TGTGCCAGTAGTACCGACGGGGGTGCAACTAATGAAAAACTGTTTTTT. Its translation is CASSTDGGATNEKLFF. This chain joins TRBV19 and TRBJ1-4; D possibly corresponds to TRBD1 (5 bases). Germline values: CDR1 LNHDA, CDR2 SQIVND (reference sequence). This CDR3 comprises 16 residues. V dropped 4 bases and J dropped 0 bases, with 12 bases sitting between them. The full variable domain, rest sourced from reference TRBV19 and TRBJ1-4, is DGGITQSPKYLFRKEGQNVTLSCEQNLNHDAMYWYRQDPGQGLRLIYYSQIVNDFQKGDIAEGYSVSREKKESFPLTVTSAQKNPTAFYLCASSTDGGATNEKLFFGSGTQLSVL.

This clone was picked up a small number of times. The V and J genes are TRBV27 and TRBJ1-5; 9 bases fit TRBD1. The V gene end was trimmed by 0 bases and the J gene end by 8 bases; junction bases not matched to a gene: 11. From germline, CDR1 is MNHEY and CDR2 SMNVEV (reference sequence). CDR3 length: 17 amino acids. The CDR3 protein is CASSLSIRTGVVEPQHF. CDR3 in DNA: TGTGCCAGCAGTTTATCGATCCGGACAGGGGTTGTAGAGCCCCAGCATTTT.

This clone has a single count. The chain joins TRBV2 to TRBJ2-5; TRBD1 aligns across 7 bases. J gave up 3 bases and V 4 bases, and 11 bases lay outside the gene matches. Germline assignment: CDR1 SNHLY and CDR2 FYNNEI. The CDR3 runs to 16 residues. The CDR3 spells CASSVRQGGGKETQYF. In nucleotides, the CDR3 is TGTGCCAGCAGTGTACGACAGGGTGGGGGTAAAGAGACCCAGTACTTC.

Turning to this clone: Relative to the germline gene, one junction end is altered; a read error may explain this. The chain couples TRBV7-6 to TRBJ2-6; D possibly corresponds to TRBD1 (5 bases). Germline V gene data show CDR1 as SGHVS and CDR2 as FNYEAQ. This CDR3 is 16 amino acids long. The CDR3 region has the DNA TGTGCCAGCAGCTTAGAGGTTTCCTCTGGGGCCAACGGCCTGACTTTC. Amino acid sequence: CASSLEVSSGANGLTF. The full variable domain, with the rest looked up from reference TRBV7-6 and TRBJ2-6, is GAGVSQSPRYKVTKRGQDVALRCDPISGHVSLYWYRQALGQGPEFLTYFNYEAQQDKSGLPNDRFSAERPEGSISTLTIQRTEQRDSAMYRCASSLEVSSGANGLTFGAGSRLTVL.

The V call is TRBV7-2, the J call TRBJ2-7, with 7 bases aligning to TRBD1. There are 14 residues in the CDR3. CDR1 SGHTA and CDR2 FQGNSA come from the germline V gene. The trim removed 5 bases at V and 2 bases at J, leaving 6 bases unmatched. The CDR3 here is CASSTWDSAYEQYF. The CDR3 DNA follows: TGTGCCAGCAGCACCTGGGACAGCGCCTACGAGCAGTACTTC.

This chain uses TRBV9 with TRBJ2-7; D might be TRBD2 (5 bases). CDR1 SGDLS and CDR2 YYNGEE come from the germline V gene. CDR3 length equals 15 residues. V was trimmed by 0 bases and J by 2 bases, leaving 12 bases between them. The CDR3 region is CASSVEPGRTYEQYF. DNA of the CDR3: TGTGCCAGCAGCGTAGAACCGGGGAGAACCTACGAGCAGTACTTC.

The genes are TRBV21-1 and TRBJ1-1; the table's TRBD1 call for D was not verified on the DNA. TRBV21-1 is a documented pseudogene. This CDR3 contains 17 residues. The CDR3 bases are TGTGCCAGTTACCTAGCCGGGACAGGGGGCCGGGACACTGAAGCTTTCTTT. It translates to CASYLAGTGGRDTEAFF.

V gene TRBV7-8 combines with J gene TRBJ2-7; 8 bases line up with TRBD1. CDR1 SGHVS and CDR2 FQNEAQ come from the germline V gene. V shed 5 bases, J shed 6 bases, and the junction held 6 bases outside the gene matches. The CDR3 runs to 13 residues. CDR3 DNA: TGTGCCAGCAGCATCGACAGGGGTGGCGAGCAGTACTTC. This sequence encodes CASSIDRGGEQYF.

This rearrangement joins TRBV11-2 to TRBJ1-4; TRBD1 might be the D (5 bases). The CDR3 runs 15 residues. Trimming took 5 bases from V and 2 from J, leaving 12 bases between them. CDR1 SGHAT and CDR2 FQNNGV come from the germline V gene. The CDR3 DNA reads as TGTGCCAGCAGCCCAAGTGGGGGGACTAATGAAAAACTGTTTTTT. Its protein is CASSPSGGTNEKLFF.

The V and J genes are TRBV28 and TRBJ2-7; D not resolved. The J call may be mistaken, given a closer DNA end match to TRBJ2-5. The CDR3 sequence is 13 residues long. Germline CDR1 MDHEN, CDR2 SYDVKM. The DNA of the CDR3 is TGTGCCAGCAGTTTTTGGGTTGGGGAGACCCAGTACTTC. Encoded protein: CASSFWVGETQYF.

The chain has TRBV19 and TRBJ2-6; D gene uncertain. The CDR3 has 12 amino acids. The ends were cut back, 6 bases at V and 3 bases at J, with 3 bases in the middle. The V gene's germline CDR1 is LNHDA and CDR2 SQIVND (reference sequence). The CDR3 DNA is TGTGCCAGTAGCAGTGGGGCCAACGTCCTGACTTTC. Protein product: CASSSGANVLTF.

The CDR3 DNA follows: TGCGCCAGCAGCCAAGCGAGGGGGCGGATGGAAAAACTGTTTTTT. It encodes CASSQARGRMEKLFF. V and J are TRBV4-1 and TRBJ1-4; 7 positions agree with TRBD1. The CDR3 consists of 15 residues. The V gene end was trimmed by 1 base and the J gene end by 8 bases; junction bases not matched to a gene: 7. The germline gives CDR1 MGHRA, CDR2 YSYEKL.

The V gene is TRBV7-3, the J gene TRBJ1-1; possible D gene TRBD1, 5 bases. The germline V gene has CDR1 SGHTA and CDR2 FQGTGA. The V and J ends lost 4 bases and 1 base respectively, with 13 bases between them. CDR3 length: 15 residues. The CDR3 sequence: CASSSGGGTNTEAFF. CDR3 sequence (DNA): TGTGCCAGCAGCTCAGGTGGGGGGACGAACACTGAAGCTTTCTTT. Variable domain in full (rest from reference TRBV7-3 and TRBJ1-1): GAGVSQTPSNKVTEKGKYVELRCDPISGHTALYWYRQSLGQGPEFLIYFQGTGAADDSGLPNDRFFAVRPEGSVSTLKIQRTERGDSAVYLCASSSGGGTNTEAFFGQGTRLTVV.

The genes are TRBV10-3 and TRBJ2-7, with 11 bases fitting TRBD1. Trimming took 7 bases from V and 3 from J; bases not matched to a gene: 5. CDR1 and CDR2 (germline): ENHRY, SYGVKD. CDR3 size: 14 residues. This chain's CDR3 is CAITTGTGGYEQYF. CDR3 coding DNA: TGTGCCATCACCACCGGGACAGGGGGCTACGAGCAGTACTTC.

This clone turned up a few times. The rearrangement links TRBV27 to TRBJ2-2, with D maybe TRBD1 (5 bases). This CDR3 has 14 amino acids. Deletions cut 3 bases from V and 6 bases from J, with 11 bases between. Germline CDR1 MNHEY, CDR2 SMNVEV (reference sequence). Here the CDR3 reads CASSFVGAPGELFF. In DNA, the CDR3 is TGTGCCAGCAGTTTCGTTGGGGCGCCCGGGGAGCTGTTTTTT.

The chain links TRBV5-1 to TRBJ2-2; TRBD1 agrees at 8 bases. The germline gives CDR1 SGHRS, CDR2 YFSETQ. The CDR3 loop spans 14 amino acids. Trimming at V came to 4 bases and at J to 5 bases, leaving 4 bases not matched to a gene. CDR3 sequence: CASSPQGDTGELFF. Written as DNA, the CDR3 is TGCGCCAGCAGCCCACAGGGGGATACCGGGGAGCTGTTTTTT. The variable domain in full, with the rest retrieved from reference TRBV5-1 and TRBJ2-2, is KAGVTQTPRYLIKTRGQQVTLSCSPISGHRSVSWYQQTPGQGLQFLFEYFSETQRNKGNFPGRFSGRQFSNSRSEMNVSTLELGDSALYLCASSPQGDTGELFFGEGSRLTVL.

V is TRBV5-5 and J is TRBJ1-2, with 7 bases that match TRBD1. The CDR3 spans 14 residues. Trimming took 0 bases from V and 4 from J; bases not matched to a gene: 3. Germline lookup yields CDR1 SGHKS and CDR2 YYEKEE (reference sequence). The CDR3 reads CASSLEQGSYGYTF. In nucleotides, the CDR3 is TGTGCCAGCAGCTTGGAACAGGGGTCCTATGGCTACACCTTC.

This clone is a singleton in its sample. CDR3 loop: CASSYSDRGYEQYF. In DNA, the CDR3 is TGTGCCAGCAGTTACTCGGACAGGGGATACGAGCAGTACTTC. The gene calls are TRBV6-6 and TRBJ2-7, with 9 bases identical to TRBD1. CDR3 length equals 14 residues. J lost 4 bases, V lost 0 bases, and 1 base had no gene match. Per the germline V gene, CDR1 is MNHNY and CDR2 is SVGAGI (reference sequence).

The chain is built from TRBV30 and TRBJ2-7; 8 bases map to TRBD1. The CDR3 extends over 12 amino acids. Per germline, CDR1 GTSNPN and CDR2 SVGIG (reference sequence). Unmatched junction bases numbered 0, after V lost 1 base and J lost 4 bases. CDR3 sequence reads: CAWSGTGYEQYF. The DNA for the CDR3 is TGTGCCTGGAGTGGGACAGGGTACGAGCAGTACTTC.

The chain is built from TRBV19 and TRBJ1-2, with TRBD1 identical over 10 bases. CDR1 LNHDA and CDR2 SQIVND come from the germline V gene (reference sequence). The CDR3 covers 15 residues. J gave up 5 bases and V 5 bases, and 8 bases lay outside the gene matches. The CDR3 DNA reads TGTGCCAGTAGTCGTACGGGACAGGGGAGGTATGGCTACACCTTC. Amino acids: CASSRTGQGRYGYTF.

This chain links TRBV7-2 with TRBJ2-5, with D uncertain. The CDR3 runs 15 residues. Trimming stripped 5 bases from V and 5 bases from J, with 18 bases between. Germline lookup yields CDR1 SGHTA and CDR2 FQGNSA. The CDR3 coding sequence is TGTGCCAGCAGCACTACCCGCCGGAGCTGGGAGACCCAGTACTTC. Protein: CASSTTRRSWETQYF.

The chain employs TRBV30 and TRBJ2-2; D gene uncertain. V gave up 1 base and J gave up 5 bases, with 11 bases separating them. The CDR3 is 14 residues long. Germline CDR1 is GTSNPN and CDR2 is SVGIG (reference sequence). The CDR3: CAWSGALATGELFF. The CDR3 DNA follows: TGTGCCTGGAGTGGGGCACTCGCAACCGGGGAGCTGTTTTTT. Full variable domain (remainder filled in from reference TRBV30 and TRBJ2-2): SQTIHQWPATLVQPVGSPLSLECTVEGTSNPNLYWYRQAAGRGLQLLFYSVGIGQISSEVPQNLSASRPQDRQFILSSKKLLLSDSGFYLCAWSGALATGELFFGEGSRLTVL.

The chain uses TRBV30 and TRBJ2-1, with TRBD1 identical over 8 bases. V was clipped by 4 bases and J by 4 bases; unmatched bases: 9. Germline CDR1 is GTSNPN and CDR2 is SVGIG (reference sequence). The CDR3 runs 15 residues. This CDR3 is CAWKVRDRLYNEQFF. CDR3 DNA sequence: TGTGCCTGGAAGGTTAGGGACAGGCTGTACAATGAGCAGTTCTTC.

CDR3 coding DNA: TGTGCCGTAAGGGGGGGTACCTATGGCTACACCTTC. Protein sequence: CAVRGGTYGYTF. V is TRBV2 and J is TRBJ1-2; the D gene is possibly TRBD1 (6 bases). Germline V CDR1 and CDR2: SNHLY, FYNNEI. This CDR3 is 12 amino acids long. V was shortened by 11 bases and J by 4 bases, with 14 bases between the two germline ends.

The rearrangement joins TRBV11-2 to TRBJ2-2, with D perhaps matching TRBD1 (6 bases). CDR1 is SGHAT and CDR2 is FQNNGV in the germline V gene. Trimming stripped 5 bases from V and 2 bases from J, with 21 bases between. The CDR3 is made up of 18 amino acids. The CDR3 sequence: CASSPRTVSRLNTGELFF. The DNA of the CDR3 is TGTGCCAGCAGCCCCCGGACAGTTAGCAGACTTAACACCGGGGAGCTGTTTTTT.